This passage covers 12 T cell receptor beta chains from one sample sequenced in a study of graft-versus-host responses after intestinal transplantation. Libraries were prepared by immunoSEQ multiplex PCR; TCRdb keeps only in-frame clonotypes and omits some of them. The sample carries 60,000 to 75,000 clones, around 90% recorded once. Intraepithelial and lamina propria lymphocytes were isolated from graft specimens. This specimen consisted of ileum tissue, obtained less than 400 days after transplant. These TCRs come from a human patient who received an intestinal transplant, so some T cells may come from the graft donor.

The CDR3 protein is CASSFVGGEQFF. The CDR3, as DNA: TGTGCCAGCAGTTTTGTTGGGGGGGAGCAGTTCTTC. This sequence joins TRBV28 and TRBJ2-1; D is perhaps TRBD2 (6 bases). CDR3 length: 12 residues. Trimming removed 3 bases at V and 10 bases at J, with 10 bases between. The germline gives CDR1 MDHEN, CDR2 SYDVKM.

The chain carries TRBV11-1 and TRBJ2-7; TRBD2 agrees at 7 bases. V gave up 0 bases and J gave up 4 bases; unmatched junction bases: 9. Germline lookup yields CDR1 SGHAT and CDR2 FQDESV (reference sequence). CDR3 size: 16 residues. The CDR3 region has the DNA TGTGCCAGCAGCTTAGCGAGGGCGGGAGCCCAGTACGAGCAGTACTTC. Its protein is CASSLARAGAQYEQYF.

Here the CDR3 reads CASIEGPTDTQYF. The CDR3 DNA follows: TGTGCCAGCATCGAGGGGCCCACAGATACGCAGTATTTT. V and J are TRBV28 and TRBJ2-3, with D perhaps being TRBD1 or TRBD2 (5 bases each). This CDR3 is built from 13 residues. Looked up from germline, CDR1 is MDHEN and CDR2 is SYDVKM. Trimming took off 7 bases at V and 2 bases at J, with 10 bases between the two ends.

This chain connects TRBV7-9 to TRBJ1-3, with D maybe TRBD1 (5 bases). V shed 6 bases and J shed 2 bases, with 11 bases lying between them. CDR1 and CDR2 from the germline V gene are SEHNR and FQNEAQ (reference sequence). The CDR3 is 14 residues long. The DNA of the CDR3 is TGTGCCAGCAGGGGTACGGGGGCTGGAAACACCATATATTTT. Protein product: CASRGTGAGNTIYF.

V gene TRBV2 combines with J gene TRBJ2-7, with 8 bases lining up with TRBD2. CDR3 length: 12 residues. V was pared by 10 bases and J by 5 bases, with 7 bases of the junction left unmatched. The germline V gene encodes CDR1 SNHLY and CDR2 FYNNEI. The CDR3 loop reads CATRTSRDEQYF. CDR3 DNA: TGTGCCACACGGACTAGCCGCGACGAGCAGTACTTC.

The chain is built from TRBV13 and TRBJ2-5, with 7 nucleotides matching TRBD1. V lost 5 bases and J lost 2; bases outside the gene matches: 5. The germline V gene has CDR1 PRHDT and CDR2 FYEKMQ (reference sequence). The CDR3 runs to 14 residues. CDR3 in DNA: TGTGCCAGCAGCAAGGGACAGCTACAAGAGACCCAGTACTTC. Translation: CASSKGQLQETQYF.

This chain's CDR3 is CASSSPGENQPQHF. The CDR3 DNA reads as TGTGCCAGCAGTTCCCCCGGAGAAAATCAGCCCCAGCATTTT. The chain employs TRBV28 and TRBJ1-5; D gene ambiguous. Germline V gives CDR1 MDHEN, CDR2 SYDVKM. V lost 4 bases and J 4 bases, leaving 11 bases between the germline ends. The CDR3 contains 14 residues.

V usage is TRBV9 and J usage is TRBJ1-1; a weak D match, TRBD1 (6 bases). Trimming removed 0 bases at V and 1 base at J, with 7 bases between. CDR1 and CDR2 from the germline V gene are SGDLS and YYNGEE. The length of the CDR3 is 14 residues. CDR3 residues: CASSVAQGNTEAFF. For the CDR3, the DNA is TGTGCCAGCAGCGTAGCACAGGGGAACACTGAAGCTTTCTTT.

V and J are TRBV6-1 and TRBJ1-6; D unresolved. Trimming stripped 6 bases from V and 2 bases from J, with 5 bases between. The CDR3 covers 13 residues. The germline V gene encodes CDR1 MNHNS and CDR2 SASEGT. The DNA for the CDR3 is TGTGCCAGCAGCCGGGCCTATAATTCACCCCTCCACTTT. Protein sequence: CASSRAYNSPLHF.

The J gene is TRBJ2-1, the V gene TRBV6-6; D is possibly TRBD2 (7 bases). Germline V gene data show CDR1 as MNHNY and CDR2 as SVGAGI (reference sequence). The CDR3 loop spans 15 amino acids. V was cut by 5 bases and J by 7 bases, with 18 bases left in between. The CDR3 loop is CASSGLLGGANEQFF. DNA of the CDR3: TGTGCCAGCAGTGGACTACTAGGGGGGGCGAATGAGCAGTTCTTC.

V and J are TRBV4-1 and TRBJ2-2; TRBD2 matches 16 bases. Trimming took 4 bases from V and 2 from J; bases not matched to a gene: 10. The CDR3 length is 20 residues. Germline CDR1 is MGHRA and CDR2 is YSYEKL. The CDR3 nucleotides read TGCGCCAGCAGCCTACTCCCCGGGACTAGCGGGAGGGCCAACACCGGGGAGCTGTTTTTT. Protein sequence: CASSLLPGTSGRANTGELFF.

V gene TRBV5-1 combines with J gene TRBJ2-2; 9 bases fit TRBD2. V was clipped by 4 bases and J by 4 bases; unmatched bases: 8. The length of the CDR3 is 16 residues. Germline V CDR1 and CDR2: SGHRS, YFSETQ. The CDR3 DNA is TGCGCCAGCAGCCCGCTAGCGGGACCCTTCACCGGGGAGCTGTTTTTT. Translating it yields CASSPLAGPFTGELFF.